The following is a T cell receptor beta chain sequence with its context. The sample belongs to a study of CD8+CD57+ T cells in acquired aplastic anemia. Profiling that covered TCR beta VDJ and CDR3 relied on genomic DNA as its template. From the reads, TCRdb called clonotypes with MiXCR, one entry per CDR3 protein. The table shows under 350,000 distinct CDR3 sequences, with 45% to 65% occurring only once. All patients picked for sequencing had shown, by flow cytometry, an expansion of CD8+CD57+ cells. All patients had severe acquired aplastic anemia. This receptor was taken from a human donor with aplastic anemia. Specimen: sorted CD4+, CD8+, or CD8+CD57+ T cells (not recorded which) from PBMCs.

CDR3 nucleotide sequence: TGTGCCAGTAACCTCGACAGGTCCTCTGGAAACACCATATATTTT. Translation: CASNLDRSSGNTIYF. This chain uses TRBV19 with TRBJ1-3; a weak D match, TRBD1 (6 bases). This CDR3 comprises 15 residues. With 7 bases removed from V and 0 bases from J, the gap between germline ends came to 13 bases. Looked up from germline, CDR1 is LNHDA and CDR2 is SQIVND (reference sequence).